This TCR beta chain derives from a study of human T cells and chemical hapten exposure. At the level of the study: The study sensitized with 2% DPC on a 2 cm by 2 cm patch of upper inner arm skin.

After removal of 8 bases from V and 4 bases from J, the junction contained 9 bases not matched to a gene. There are 15 residues in the CDR3. This clonotype was counted many times. TCRdb re-analysed the RACE reads in MiXCR, keeping a single row per CDR3 protein. This table has some 330,000 distinct CDR3 sequences, about 5% appearing once. Time point meaning: pre-sensitization, week 0. Treatment here: therapeutic diphenylcyclopropenone sensitization with weekly scalp DPC. Sample donors consisted of patients with alopecia, aged 18 to 70 years, who were suitable for DPC. This chain connects TRBV12-3 or TRBV12-4 to TRBJ2-5; 11 positions match TRBD1. The input for sequencing was whole blood, taken in connection with sensitization to the hapten diphenylcyclopropenone (DPC). The receptor's source is a woman younger than 35 with alopecia areata. Some clones in this sample may be carry-over from other donors' samples. DNA of the CDR3: TGTGCCAGCCGCGTCACGGGGACAGGGGGAGAGACCCAGTACTTC. Translation gives CASRVTGTGGETQYF.